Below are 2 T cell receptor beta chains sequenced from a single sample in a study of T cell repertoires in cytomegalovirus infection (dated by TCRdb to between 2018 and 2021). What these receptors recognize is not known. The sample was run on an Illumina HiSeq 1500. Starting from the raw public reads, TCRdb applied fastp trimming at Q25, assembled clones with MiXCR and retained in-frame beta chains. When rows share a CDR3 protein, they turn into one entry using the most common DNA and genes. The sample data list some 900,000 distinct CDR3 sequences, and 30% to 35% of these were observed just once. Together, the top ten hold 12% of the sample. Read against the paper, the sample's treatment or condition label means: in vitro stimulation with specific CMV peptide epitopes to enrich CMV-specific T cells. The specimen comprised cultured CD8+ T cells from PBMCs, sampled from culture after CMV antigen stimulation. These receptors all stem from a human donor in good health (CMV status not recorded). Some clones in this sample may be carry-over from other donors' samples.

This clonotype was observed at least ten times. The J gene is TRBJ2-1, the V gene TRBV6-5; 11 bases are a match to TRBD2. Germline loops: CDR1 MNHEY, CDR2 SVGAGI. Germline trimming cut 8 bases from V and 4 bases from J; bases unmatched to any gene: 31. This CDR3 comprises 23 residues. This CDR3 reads CASYALSLLAGAGPQLFYNEQFF. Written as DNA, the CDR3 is TGTGCCAGCTACGCGCTAAGTTTACTAGCGGGGGCCGGACCACAATTATTTTACAATGAGCAGTTCTTC.

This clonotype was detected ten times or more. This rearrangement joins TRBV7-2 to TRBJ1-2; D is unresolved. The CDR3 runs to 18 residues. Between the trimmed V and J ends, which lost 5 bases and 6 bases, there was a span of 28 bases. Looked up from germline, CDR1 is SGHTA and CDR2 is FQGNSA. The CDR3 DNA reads TGTGCCAGCAGCCCCCGTTTTGGTCCCGGTGGGGTTAAGGATGGCTACACCTTC. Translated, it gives CASSPRFGPGGVKDGYTF.